Shown below are 11 T cell receptor beta chains from a single sample sequenced in a study of identifying expanded T cells in peripheral blood. Only in-frame clones appear in the TCRdb table, and some are missing; sequencing was by immunoSEQ multiplex PCR. The sample holds about 58,000 clones, more than 70% seen once. Sample: blood. These receptors came from a person aged 18 to 70 in good health.

The CDR3, as DNA: TGTGCCAGCAGCTTTACACCGGTAGCGGGAGGCCCCCCAGATACGCAGTATTTT. Its translation is CASSFTPVAGGPPDTQYF. V gene TRBV7-6 combines with J gene TRBJ2-3, with 10 bases that match TRBD2. CDR1 and CDR2 from the germline V gene are SGHVS and FNYEAQ. CDR3 length: 18 amino acids. Trimming took 3 bases from V and 4 from J; bases not matched to a gene: 13.

The chain employs TRBV7-9 and TRBJ2-2; perhaps TRBD2 as D (7 bases). Trimming took off 6 bases at V and 4 bases at J, with 15 bases between the two ends. Germline values: CDR1 SEHNR, CDR2 FQNEAQ (reference sequence). The CDR3 totals 15 residues. CDR3 residues: CASSPLGGGTGELFF. CDR3 DNA: TGTGCCAGCAGTCCCCTAGGGGGGGGCACCGGGGAGCTGTTTTTT.

This clone has just one count. The rearrangement uses TRBV9 and TRBJ2-1; 7 bases are shared with TRBD2. This CDR3 comprises 14 residues. CDR1 and CDR2 (germline): SGDLS, YYNGEE. Trimming removed 0 bases from V and 6 bases from J; junction bases left unmatched: 3. Here the CDR3 reads CASSVVASGNEQFF. The CDR3 coding sequence is TGTGCCAGCAGCGTAGTTGCTAGCGGCAATGAGCAGTTCTTC.

This sequence joins TRBV27 and TRBJ1-5, with TRBD1 matching over 9 bases. Per the germline V gene, CDR1 is MNHEY and CDR2 is SMNVEV (reference sequence). The CDR3 sequence is 17 residues long. J lost 0 bases, V lost 6 bases, and 9 bases had no gene match. CDR3: CASSPTGGKVSNQPQHF. Written as DNA, the CDR3 is TGTGCCAGCAGCCCTACAGGGGGCAAGGTTAGCAATCAGCCCCAGCATTTT.

This clone was seen once. This chain links TRBV5-5 with TRBJ1-4, with a weak D call TRBD1 (6 bases). The CDR3 runs 14 residues. In germline, CDR1 is SGHKS, CDR2 YYEKEE (reference sequence). Trimming took 5 bases from V and 8 from J, leaving 16 bases between them. The CDR3 nucleotides are TGTGCCAGCAGTTGGAGGACAGAACAGGAAAAACTGTTTTTT. This codes for CASSWRTEQEKLFF.

The chain carries TRBV28 and TRBJ2-1; 10 bases fit TRBD2. This CDR3 is 13 amino acids long. V gave up 4 bases and J gave up 12 bases; unmatched junction bases: 6. CDR1 is MDHEN, CDR2 SYDVKM, per germline. The CDR3 is CASSSGLAASQFF. Written as DNA, the CDR3 is TGTGCCAGCAGTTCAGGACTAGCGGCTTCGCAGTTCTTC.

The CDR3 reads CASSSGPQETQYF. DNA of the CDR3: TGCGCCAGCAGCTCGGGACCACAAGAGACCCAGTACTTC. The chain uses TRBV5-1 and TRBJ2-5; D is possibly TRBD1 or TRBD2 (5 bases each). The CDR3 is made up of 13 amino acids. V was pared by 3 bases and J by 2 bases, with 8 bases between. Germline V gene data show CDR1 as SGHRS and CDR2 as YFSETQ.

The chain has TRBV15 and TRBJ2-1; 12 bases map to TRBD2. V lost 0 bases and J lost 10; bases outside the gene matches: 7. The CDR3 spans 16 residues. CDR1 is LNHNV and CDR2 is YYDKDF in the germline V gene (reference sequence). CDR3 sequence (DNA): TGTGCCACCAGCAGAGATAAGACTAGCGGGAGAGGGGAGCAGTTCTTC. Translating gives CATSRDKTSGRGEQFF. The whole variable domain, remainder taken from reference TRBV15 and TRBJ2-1, is DAMVIQNPRYQVTQFGKPVTLSCSQTLNHNVMYWYQQKSSQAPKLLFHYYDKDFNNEADTPDNFQSRRPNTSFCFLDIRSPGLGDTAMYLCATSRDKTSGRGEQFFGPGTRLTVL.

This chain joins TRBV29-1 and TRBJ1-1, with D possibly matching TRBD1 (6 bases). Germline CDR1 and CDR2: SQVTM and ANQGSEA. The CDR3 sequence is 15 residues long. The germline V and J ends were trimmed by 1 base and 0 bases, with 12 bases remaining between them. CDR3 amino acids: CSVEGGGKLNTEAFF. For the CDR3, the DNA is TGCAGCGTTGAAGGAGGGGGGAAATTGAACACTGAAGCTTTCTTT.

The gene calls are TRBV7-8 and TRBJ2-3; 9 bases line up with TRBD2. The CDR3 consists of 16 residues. Germline loops: CDR1 SGHVS, CDR2 FQNEAQ. The V gene end was trimmed by 5 bases and the J gene end by 0 bases; junction bases not matched to a gene: 6. As DNA, the CDR3 is TGTGCCAGCAGCACCGTTAGCGGGGGTAGCACAGATACGCAGTATTTT. Its translation is CASSTVSGGSTDTQYF.

This chain connects TRBV10-3 to TRBJ2-3; TRBD2 matches at 11 bases. This CDR3 region has 14 residues. Germline V gene sequence: CDR1 ENHRY, CDR2 SYGVKD. V lost 6 bases and J lost 2; bases outside the gene matches: 1. CDR3 residues: CAIRGLADTDTQYF. DNA for the CDR3: TGTGCCATCAGGGGACTAGCGGACACAGATACGCAGTATTTT.